Listed here are 11 T cell receptor beta chains from one sample, sequenced in a study of blood T cell repertoires in COVID-19. The protocol was immunoSEQ multiplex PCR, while the TCRdb copy is restricted to in-frame clones and leaves out a portion. This table has some 250,000 clones, 70% to 85% appearing once. The specimen was peripheral blood. These receptors were collected from a woman older than 75 with acute or convalescent COVID-19.

The rearrangement joins TRBV7-2 to TRBJ2-1; 10 bases line up with TRBD2. Germline trimming cut 2 bases from V and 6 bases from J; bases unmatched to any gene: 4. The CDR3 loop spans 15 amino acids. CDR1 and CDR2 (germline): SGHTA, FQGNSA. In DNA form, the CDR3 reads TGTGCCAGCAGCTTATTAGCGGGAGGAATCAATGAGCAGTTCTTC. It encodes CASSLLAGGINEQFF. The full variable domain, with the rest looked up from reference TRBV7-2 and TRBJ2-1, is GAGVSQSPSNKVTEKGKDVELRCDPISGHTALYWYRQSLGQGLEFLIYFQGNSAPDKSGLPSDRFSAERTGGSVSTLTIQRTQQEDSAVYLCASSLLAGGINEQFFGPGTRLTVL.

The chain links TRBV4-1 to TRBJ2-7; 9 bases line up with TRBD1. Germline CDR1 reads MGHRA; CDR2 reads YSYEKL. This CDR3 is 15 amino acids long. The ends lost 4 bases at V and 6 bases at J; junction bases unmatched: 10. The CDR3 DNA follows: TGCGCCAGCAGCCGCGACTTGGGACAGGGTACCGAGCAGTACTTC. As protein: CASSRDLGQGTEQYF.

The chain combines TRBV9 with TRBJ2-7; no reliable D call. The germline CDR1 and CDR2 sequences are SGDLS and YYNGEE. The CDR3 spans 15 residues. The V gene lost 2 bases and the J gene lost 6 bases, with 18 bases spanning the gap. The CDR3 DNA follows: TGTGCCAGCAGCGTCTCGGCCCTGTCCGCGGTCGAGCAGTACTTC. It is translated as CASSVSALSAVEQYF.

The sample holds a few counts of this clone. The chain employs TRBV25-1 and TRBJ2-7, with TRBD1 matching over 9 bases. The CDR3 is 15 amino acids. The germline gives CDR1 MGHDK, CDR2 SYGVNS. Trimming cost V 5 bases and J 3 bases; bases outside gene matches: 8. The CDR3: CASSSSRDRDYEQYF. The CDR3 DNA sequence: TGTGCCAGCAGTTCGTCCCGGGACAGGGACTACGAGCAGTACTTC.

This chain uses TRBV9 with TRBJ2-1, with D tentatively TRBD2 (7 bases). The CDR3 extends over 12 amino acids. Looked up from germline, CDR1 is SGDLS and CDR2 is YYNGEE. The germline V and J ends were trimmed by 0 bases and 10 bases, with 8 bases remaining between them. The CDR3 loop reads CASSVGGGEQFF. The DNA for the CDR3 is TGTGCCAGCAGCGTAGGCGGGGGCGAGCAGTTCTTC.

The V and J genes are TRBV5-1 and TRBJ1-2; 7 bases agree with TRBD1. V dropped 0 bases and J dropped 8; count of bases not matched to a gene: 4. Germline V gene lookup returns CDR1 SGHRS and CDR2 YFSETQ. The CDR3 is 13 residues long. The CDR3: CASSLETGRGYTF. The CDR3 bases are TGCGCCAGCAGCTTGGAGACAGGGAGAGGCTACACCTTC.

DNA for the CDR3: TGTGCCGCCCGGACAGACATCAATCAGCCCCAGCATTTT. This translates into CAARTDINQPQHF. The rearrangement links TRBV6-5 to TRBJ1-5, with D possibly being TRBD1 (6 bases). Looked up from germline, CDR1 is MNHEY and CDR2 is SVGAGI. V lost 11 bases and J lost 3, with 14 bases in between. There are 13 residues in the CDR3.

V is TRBV18 and J is TRBJ2-5, with D tentatively TRBD1 (5 bases). The CDR3 has 13 amino acids. With 3 bases removed from V and 3 bases from J, the gap between germline ends came to 8 bases. Germline lookup yields CDR1 KGHSH and CDR2 LQKENI. CDR3 DNA sequence: TGTGCCAGCTCACCCAAGGGGAAAGAGACCCAGTACTTC. It codes for CASSPKGKETQYF.

The chain joins TRBV12-5 to TRBJ2-1; D is unclear. V was pared by 5 bases and J by 8 bases, with 13 bases between. This CDR3 region has 13 residues. CDR1 LGHNT and CDR2 FRNRAP come from the germline V gene. CDR3: CASGPRFGDEQFF. The CDR3, as DNA: TGTGCTAGTGGTCCGCGGTTTGGTGATGAGCAGTTCTTC.

This chain links TRBV19 with TRBJ2-7; tentatively, D is TRBD1 (6 bases). The CDR3 has 14 amino acids. Trimming removed 5 bases from V and 1 base from J, with 12 bases in between. Germline CDR1 reads LNHDA; CDR2 reads SQIVND (reference sequence). The CDR3 reads CASSPRGRSYEQYF. For the CDR3, the DNA is TGTGCCAGTAGTCCCAGGGGCCGGTCCTACGAGCAGTACTTC.

V and J are TRBV7-6 and TRBJ2-7; 7 nucleotides align to TRBD1. The trim removed 5 bases at V and 2 bases at J, leaving 6 bases unmatched. The germline V gene has CDR1 SGHVS and CDR2 FNYEAQ. The length of the CDR3 is 14 residues. The DNA for the CDR3 is TGTGCCAGCAGCCCAGCCAGGGGGACCTACGAGCAGTACTTC. It codes for CASSPARGTYEQYF.